The clone carrying this T cell receptor (beta chain) was observed a few times. TCRdb's table, derived via immunoSEQ multiplex PCR, lists solely in-frame clones and lacks some. This sample has about 320,000 clones, with approximately 90% found just once. The sample originates from a study of blood T cell repertoires in COVID-19. Clinical history reported by participants formed the basis on which cohorts were assigned. Sequencing was done on a sample of PBMCs or T cells enriched from blood (not recorded which). The TCR sequence derives from a woman younger than 45 who had recovered from COVID-19.

For the CDR3, the DNA is TGCAGTGCTAGTCTCTCGGGGCAGCCCCAGCATTTT. It codes for CSASLSGQPQHF. The genes are TRBV20-1 and TRBJ1-5; D remains unclear. The CDR3 is made up of 12 amino acids. CDR1 DFQATT and CDR2 SNEGSKA come from the germline V gene (reference sequence). V shed 3 bases and J shed 7 bases, with 10 bases lying between them.